The 24 T cell receptor beta chains given below trace back to one sample, sequenced in a study of T cell repertoires in cytomegalovirus infection. TCRdb itself ran the reads through MiXCR, one entry per CDR3 protein. The sample records 900,000 to 950,000 distinct CDR3 sequences, under 40% being singletons. Their cognate antigens are unknown. The specimen comprised cultured CD8+ T cells from PBMCs, sampled from culture after CMV antigen stimulation. These receptor sequences come from a human donor in good health (CMV status not recorded). Some clones in this sample may be carry-over from other donors' samples.

The V call is TRBV15, the J call TRBJ1-2; tentatively, D is TRBD1 (6 bases). The CDR3 has 15 residues. Germline loops: CDR1 LNHNV, CDR2 YYDKDF (reference sequence). V was pared by 3 bases and J by 0 bases, with 11 bases between. This CDR3 is CATSSFGQTNYGYTF. CDR3 DNA sequence: TGTGCCACCAGCAGTTTCGGACAGACTAACTATGGCTACACCTTC.

The J gene is TRBJ2-2, the V gene TRBV6-6; perhaps TRBD1 as D (5 bases). The CDR3 is 13 residues long. Germline CDR1 and CDR2: MNHNY and SVGAGI (reference sequence). The V end lost 1 base, the J end lost 7 bases, and 7 bases lay between the germline ends. This chain's CDR3 is CASSYLGDGELFF. The CDR3 bases are TGTGCCAGCAGTTACTTAGGGGACGGGGAGCTGTTTTTT.

The rearrangement links TRBV6-4 to TRBJ2-7; D uncertain. The CDR3 contains 13 residues. Looked up from germline, CDR1 is MRHNA and CDR2 is SNTAGT. The ends were cut back, 4 bases at V and 7 bases at J, with 14 bases in the middle. CDR3 DNA: TGTGCCAGCAGTGTTCAACTTCCCTCGGAGCAGTACGTC. This translates into CASSVQLPSEQYV.

The CDR3 nucleotides read TGTGCCAGCAGCAGACCTGACACCGGGGAGCTGTTTTTT. It codes for CASSRPDTGELFF. The V and J genes are TRBV7-6 and TRBJ2-2; no reliable D call. Trimming shortened V by 5 bases and J by 3 bases, and 7 bases separated the two germline ends. The length of the CDR3 is 13 residues. Germline V gene data show CDR1 as SGHVS and CDR2 as FNYEAQ.

The genes are TRBV12-3 or TRBV12-4 and TRBJ1-2, with D possibly matching TRBD1 (6 bases). Trimming left V 5 bases short and J 1 base short, with 17 bases between. The CDR3 totals 16 residues. CDR3 DNA sequence: TGTGCCAGCAGTCTTGGACAGCCCGAACGTAACTATGGCTACACCTTC. This translates into CASSLGQPERNYGYTF.

This clonotype was found a few times. The chain carries TRBV20-1 and TRBJ2-7; 8 nucleotides agree with TRBD1. V lost 0 bases and J lost 5; bases outside the gene matches: 12. Germline V lookup: CDR1 DFQATT, CDR2 SNEGSKA (reference sequence). CDR3 length: 16 amino acids. The CDR3 DNA is TGCAGTGCTAGAGATTTCCGGACAGGGATTTTCCACGAGCAGTACTTC. This encodes CSARDFRTGIFHEQYF.

Regarding this clonotype: A read error is likely, as this CDR3 ends without the conserved phenylalanine or tryptophan. The rearrangement uses TRBV7-9 and TRBJ2-3, with TRBD2 matching 8 bases. Germline assignment: CDR1 SEHNR and CDR2 FQNEAQ (reference sequence). V trimming: 4 bases; J trimming: 1 base; junction bases outside the gene matches: 22. The CDR3 has 21 residues. DNA for the CDR3: TGTGCCAGCAGCTACGATTACCCGCGTGTAACTAGCGGAGGCCGCACAGATACGCAGTATTTA. Encoded protein: CASSYDYPRVTSGGRTDTQYL.

This rearrangement joins TRBV6-5 to TRBJ1-4, with unresolved D. The CDR3 has 13 residues. Trimming left V 0 bases short and J 5 bases short, with 4 bases between. The germline CDR1 and CDR2 sequences are MNHEY and SVGAGI. The DNA of the CDR3 is TGTGCCAGCAGTTACTCCGGGAATGAAAAACTGTTTTTT. Translation gives CASSYSGNEKLFF.

The chain uses TRBV20-1 and TRBJ2-7; tentative D call: TRBD1 (6 bases). Germline V lookup: CDR1 DFQATT, CDR2 SNEGSKA (reference sequence). Trimming removed 0 bases at V and 3 bases at J, with 18 bases between. There are 16 residues in the CDR3. In DNA, the CDR3 is TGCAGTGCTAGAGATTTTCTGGGGGACACCTACTACGAGCAGTACTTC. Its protein is CSARDFLGDTYYEQYF.

This chain joins TRBV6-6 and TRBJ1-4, with TRBD1 matching over 10 bases. This CDR3 comprises 17 residues. The germline V gene has CDR1 MNHNY and CDR2 SVGAGI (reference sequence). V was pared by 2 bases and J by 8 bases, with 11 bases of the junction left unmatched. The CDR3 protein is CASSYRPFGTGEEKLFF. The CDR3 coding sequence is TGTGCCAGCAGTTACCGGCCATTCGGGACAGGGGAGGAAAAACTGTTTTTT.

CDR3 in amino acids: CASSKELAGGPETQYF. CDR3 nucleotide sequence: TGTGCCAGCAGCAAAGAACTAGCGGGGGGGCCGGAGACCCAGTACTTC. This sequence joins TRBV6-1 and TRBJ2-5, with 13 bases identical to TRBD2. The trim removed 6 bases at V and 5 bases at J, leaving 9 bases unmatched. The CDR3 is made up of 16 amino acids. Germline V gene lookup returns CDR1 MNHNS and CDR2 SASEGT.

This clonotype was detected a few times. The V gene is TRBV7-9, the J gene TRBJ1-1; D is uncertain. Germline values: CDR1 SEHNR, CDR2 FQNEAQ (reference sequence). This CDR3 contains 12 residues. V was clipped by 5 bases and J by 7 bases, with 11 bases between them. The CDR3 is CASSDRHHEAFF. For the CDR3, the DNA is TGTGCCAGCAGCGATAGGCACCATGAAGCTTTCTTT.

Only a few counts were recorded for this clonotype. The chain carries TRBV20-1 and TRBJ1-2; 7 nucleotides line up with TRBD1. This CDR3 comprises 13 residues. J was trimmed by 3 bases and V by 2 bases; bases with no gene match: 3. Germline V CDR1 and CDR2: DFQATT, SNEGSKA (reference sequence). CDR3 in amino acids: CSARSGTDYGYTF. CDR3 coding DNA: TGCAGTGCTAGATCGGGGACAGACTATGGCTACACCTTC.

This chain links TRBV7-9 with TRBJ1-5; unclear D gene. Germline CDR1 reads SEHNR; CDR2 reads FQNEAQ (reference sequence). This CDR3 has 12 amino acids. V lost 1 base and J lost 7, with 5 bases in between. CDR3 sequence: CASSLEPQPQHF. In DNA form, the CDR3 reads TGTGCCAGCAGCTTAGAACCCCAGCCCCAGCATTTT.

The chain couples TRBV20-1 to TRBJ2-7; D is uncertain. V was trimmed by 4 bases and J by 1 base, leaving 8 bases between them. This CDR3 comprises 12 residues. CDR1 is DFQATT and CDR2 is SNEGSKA in the germline V gene (reference sequence). The CDR3 region has the DNA TGCAGTGCTAAAAAGGGTTCCTACGAGCAGTACTTC. Amino acids: CSAKKGSYEQYF.

The chain carries TRBV10-1 and TRBJ2-7, with TRBD1 identical over 7 bases. J gave up 2 bases and V 3 bases, and 4 bases lay outside the gene matches. From germline, CDR1 is WNHNN and CDR2 SYGVQD (reference sequence). CDR3 length equals 14 residues. CDR3 sequence reads: CASSDRDSTYEQYF. The CDR3 DNA is TGCGCCAGCAGTGACCGGGACAGCACCTACGAGCAGTACTTC.

The rearrangement links TRBV6-2 or TRBV6-3 to TRBJ1-5; 10 bases map to TRBD1. V lost 10 bases, J lost 4 bases, and 16 bases stayed unmatched. CDR1 and CDR2 (germline): MNHEY, SVGEGT. The length of the CDR3 is 17 residues. The CDR3 region has the DNA TGTGCCATAGCCGGGACAGGGGCCCTGCGGGGTAATCAGCCCCAGCATTTT. Translating it yields CAIAGTGALRGNQPQHF.

V is TRBV7-6 and J is TRBJ1-2; 7 bases agree with TRBD1. Germline V gene lookup returns CDR1 SGHVS and CDR2 FNYEAQ. Unmatched junction bases numbered 14, after V lost 3 bases and J lost 4 bases. The CDR3 sequence is 17 residues long. The CDR3 is CASSLFPPRGHGYGYTF. CDR3 DNA sequence: TGTGCCAGCAGCTTGTTTCCCCCGAGGGGGCACGGCTATGGCTACACCTTC.

There are many counts of this clonotype. The chain joins TRBV6-1 to TRBJ1-4; 7 positions agree with TRBD1. Germline values: CDR1 MNHNS, CDR2 SASEGT. This CDR3 has 14 residues. V dropped 8 bases and J dropped 8; count of bases not matched to a gene: 11. CDR3 residues: CASLEGAGGEKLFF. The CDR3 bases are TGTGCCAGCTTAGAGGGGGCCGGAGGCGAAAAACTGTTTTTT.

The chain joins TRBV20-1 to TRBJ2-1, with 11 bases lining up with TRBD2. Germline V gene data show CDR1 as DFQATT and CDR2 as SNEGSKA (reference sequence). The CDR3 extends over 11 amino acids. CDR3 sequence: CRGASGGEQFF. CDR3 nucleotide sequence: TGCAGAGGGGCTAGCGGGGGGGAGCAGTTCTTC.

The chain couples TRBV4-1 to TRBJ1-1; D is unresolved. The CDR3 sequence is 13 residues long. Trimming cost V 0 bases and J 4 bases, with 6 bases left between them. Germline V gene sequence: CDR1 MGHRA, CDR2 YSYEKL. The CDR3 DNA sequence: TGCGCCAGCAGCCAAGAATTTATCACTGAAGCTTTCTTT. Translating it yields CASSQEFITEAFF.

This rearrangement joins TRBV29-1 to TRBJ1-2; D might be TRBD1 (6 bases). The germline V gene has CDR1 SQVTM and CDR2 ANQGSEA. V gave up 6 bases and J gave up 3 bases, with 17 bases separating them. The CDR3 is made up of 14 amino acids. The CDR3 reads CSVRDMEDDYGYTF. The CDR3 DNA reads TGCAGCGTCCGGGACATGGAGGACGACTATGGCTACACCTTC.

This clonotype was seen a handful of times. The V call is TRBV6-4, the J call TRBJ1-1, with D unresolved. With 1 base removed from V and 2 bases from J, the gap between germline ends came to 5 bases. CDR3 length equals 13 residues. Germline CDR1 is MRHNA and CDR2 is SNTAGT. CDR3 sequence: CASSDWVNTEAFF. CDR3 nucleotide sequence: TGTGCCAGCAGTGACTGGGTTAACACTGAAGCTTTCTTT.

The chain recombines TRBV4-3 with TRBJ2-1, with a possible D match to TRBD1 (5 bases). The CDR3 is 18 amino acids. In germline, CDR1 is LGHNA, CDR2 YSLEER. The germline V and J ends were trimmed by 0 bases and 3 bases, with 18 bases remaining between them. The CDR3 spells CASSQEGLTALGYNEQFF. CDR3 bases: TGCGCCAGCAGCCAAGAAGGGCTGACAGCCTTGGGCTACAATGAGCAGTTCTTC.